These T cell receptor beta chains were read from a single sample in a study of human T cells and chemical hapten exposure. TCRdb redid the calling of the RACE reads with MiXCR, one entry per CDR3 protein. This sample has about 39,000 distinct CDR3 sequences; approximately 11% occur once, and the top ten carry 2.3%. The source material was whole blood, sampled in connection with sensitization to the hapten diphenylcyclopropenone (DPC). The receptors shown here come from a woman aged 40-49 years with alopecia areata. Some clones in this sample may be carry-over from other donors' samples. Each CDR3 is given with its conserved first and last residue. A D gene is named only where the DNA matches it firmly. Size values are once, few and many counts, or a class for expanded clones, and some rows have none.

TGTGCCAGCCGCCTGACACGGGGGAGAGAGACCCAGTACTTC	CASRLTRGRETQYF	TRBV27	TRBJ2-5	NA	few
TGCAGTGCTAGAGATGCGGCGGGAAGGAATGAGCAGTTCTTC	CSARDAAGRNEQFF	TRBV20-1	TRBJ2-1	NA	once
TGCAGCGTTGTCCCCGGGACCAATGAGCAGTTCTTC	CSVVPGTNEQFF	TRBV29-1	TRBJ2-1	NA	few
TGTGCCAGCAGTTTATCGCCCCACGGTAATCAGCCCCAGCATTTT	CASSLSPHGNQPQHF	TRBV27	TRBJ1-5	NA	many
TGTGCCAGCAGCTCCGAACCCACAGATACGCAGTATTTT	CASSSEPTDTQYF	TRBV7-3	TRBJ2-3	NA	many
TGTGCCAGCAGCTTAGACGGGACAGGGGTTGAAAAACTGTTTTTT	CASSLDGTGVEKLFF	TRBV7-9	TRBJ1-4	TRBD1	many
TGTGCCATCCATGAGCGGTTGTCGGACACTGAAGCTTTCTTT	CAIHERLSDTEAFF	TRBV10-3	TRBJ1-1	NA	many
TGTGCCAGCAGGGATCCAGACAGGGCGGACGGGGAGCTGTTTTTT	CASRDPDRADGELFF	TRBV2	TRBJ2-2	TRBD1	few
TGTGCCAGCAGTTTACGAGGTCTAGTGCGCTACGAGCAGTACTTC	CASSLRGLVRYEQYF	TRBV27	TRBJ2-7	NA	NA
TGTGCCAGCAGCAAATTAGACACTGAAGCTTTCTTT	CASSKLDTEAFF	TRBV28	TRBJ1-1	NA	few
TGCGCCACCTCGGCCTTACCTGACAATGAGCAGTTCTTC	CATSALPDNEQFF	TRBV5-1	TRBJ2-1	NA	NA
TGTGCCAGCAGCCCACGGGACCCTCACAATGAGCAGTTCTTC	CASSPRDPHNEQFF	TRBV9	TRBJ2-1	NA	many
TGTGCCAGCAGCGCTAGCGGGAGGGTCCTAGAGACCCAGTACTTC	CASSASGRVLETQYF	TRBV2	TRBJ2-5	TRBD2	many
TGCGCCAGCAGCCAGTACGGGACCCTCTCCTACGAGCAGTACTTC	CASSQYGTLSYEQYF	TRBV4-1	TRBJ2-7	NA	NA
TGTGCCAGCAGCGCAGCGGGCCCCTCCTACAATGAGCAGTTCTTC	CASSAAGPSYNEQFF	TRBV9	TRBJ2-1	NA	few
TGTGCCAGCAGCCCCCCAGTGAGAGATACGCAGTATTTT	CASSPPVRDTQYF	TRBV11-2	TRBJ2-3	NA	many
TGTGCCAGCAGCCCCCGCGACTCTGGAAACACCATATATTTT	CASSPRDSGNTIYF	TRBV3-1	TRBJ1-3	NA	few
TGTGCCATCAGGGAACAGGGAGGCTCCTACGAGCAGTACTTC	CAIREQGGSYEQYF	TRBV10-3	TRBJ2-7	NA	NA
TGTGCCAGCAGCGCCGACTATCGAGCAGAGACCCAGTACTTC	CASSADYRAETQYF	TRBV7-2	TRBJ2-5	NA	many
TGCAGCGCAGGGGTAGCGGATAATTCACCCCTCCACTTT	CSAGVADNSPLHF	TRBV29-1	TRBJ1-6	NA	NA
TGTGCCAGCAATAGGGGTCTGGGAAGCTACGAGCAGTACTTC	CASNRGLGSYEQYF	TRBV2	TRBJ2-7	NA	NA
TGTGCCAGCAGCCAAGCCCCCGGGGGGGCCCAGTACTTC	CASSQAPGGAQYF	TRBV3-1	TRBJ2-5	TRBD2	few
TGCGCCAGCAGTCGGACGGGGCGGGAGGACACAGATACGCAGTATTTT	CASSRTGREDTDTQYF	TRBV5-1	TRBJ2-3	TRBD2	many
TGTGCCAGCAGCCGACTGACGCGGACAACTAACTATGGCTACACCTTC	CASSRLTRTTNYGYTF	TRBV16	TRBJ1-2	NA	many
TGTGCCACCAGTGATCCTAACGGGGACTCTGGAAACACCATATATTTT	CATSDPNGDSGNTIYF	TRBV24-1	TRBJ1-3	NA	NA
TGTGCCATCAGTGGCCCGGCGGGCTATGGCTACACCTTC	CAISGPAGYGYTF	TRBV10-3	TRBJ1-2	NA	few
TGTGCCAGCGGTACATCCGAGGATTCACCCCTCCACTTT	CASGTSEDSPLHF	TRBV27	TRBJ1-6	NA	NA
TGTGCCAGCAGTGACTTGGACAGGGGGCCCGTCACCTTC	CASSDLDRGPVTF	TRBV6-4	TRBJ1-2	TRBD1	few
TGCGGCGTTGCAAGTTCTCCAGAGACCCAGTACTTC	CGVASSPETQYF	TRBV29-1	TRBJ2-5	NA	NA
TGTGCCAGCAGCTTAGGTCTAGCGGGGACCGGAGATACGCAGTATTTT	CASSLGLAGTGDTQYF	TRBV11-2	TRBJ2-3	TRBD2	many
TGTGCCACCAGCAGCGGGAACACTGAAGCTTTCTTT	CATSSGNTEAFF	TRBV15	TRBJ1-1	NA	few
TGTGCCAGCAGCCAATACACTGATTCGGAGCAGTACTTC	CASSQYTDSEQYF	TRBV16	TRBJ2-7	NA	many
TGTGCCAGCAGCGTAGCGGGCCGCGCGAACACCGGGGAGCTGTTTTTT	CASSVAGRANTGELFF	TRBV9	TRBJ2-2	NA	few
TGTGCCACCAGTGATTTTCGAGCAGGCTACACCTTC	CATSDFRAGYTF	TRBV24-1	TRBJ1-2	NA	many
TGTGCCAGCAGCTTAGTTTACGGTGCGAACACTGAAGCTTTCTTT	CASSLVYGANTEAFF	TRBV7-2	TRBJ1-1	NA	few
TGTGCCAGCAGTCCCCGTGGGGGTAGCAATCAGCCCCAGCATTTT	CASSPRGGSNQPQHF	TRBV28	TRBJ1-5	NA	few